The 14 T cell receptor beta chains in this list originate from one sample, sequenced in a study of tumor-infiltrating lymphocytes in primary liver carcinoma. The source material, about 18-33 mg of unsorted bulk tissue, was used to co-extract RNA and DNA. Making TCR beta cDNA involved approximately 480 ng total RNA and a constant-region primer. It was through three nested multiplex PCR rounds of slightly modified ARM-PCR that TCR beta libraries arose. Rounds one and two of PCR, each of 10 cycles, were primed with TRBV1-TRBV30 forward primers and a C-beta reverse primer. Via MiXCR, TCRdb re-called the multiplex PCR reads, giving one row per CDR3 protein. The table includes 52,000 or so distinct CDR3 sequences, 60% to 80% detected once. The sequenced sample consisted of liver tumor tissue from sampling region 5. The subset: tumor region T5, tumor centre. These receptors were obtained from a man in his forties or fifties with primary liver carcinoma and hepatitis B virus infection.

Comment on this clonotype: A read error is possible here, since a much larger clone lies one base away. The chain has TRBV11-2 and TRBJ2-7; D is uncertain. Germline CDR1 SGHAT, CDR2 FQNNGV. The CDR3 has 14 amino acids. The CDR3 coding sequence is TGTGCCAGGAGCTTAACCGACGGAGCCTACGAGCAGTACTTC. Translation gives CARSLTDGAYEQYF.

Notes on this clonotype: This sequence may be a read error, since a much larger clone differs from it by one base. The chain joins TRBV20-1 to TRBJ1-6; no reliable D call. The germline CDR1 and CDR2 sequences are DFQATT and SNEGSKA (reference sequence). The CDR3 contains 13 residues. CDR3 region: CNARKGNNSPLHF. Written as DNA, the CDR3 is TGCAATGCTAGGAAAGGGAATAATTCACCCCTCCACTTT.

To note about this clonotype: A read error may explain this, as a much larger clone is one base away. The chain employs TRBV11-2 and TRBJ2-5; 8 bases fit TRBD2. V lost 3 bases, J lost 2 bases, and 2 bases stayed unmatched. Germline V gene lookup returns CDR1 SGHAT and CDR2 FQNNGV. CDR3 length equals 14 residues. The CDR3 DNA follows: TGTGCCAGCAGCTTCAGCGGGGGACAAGAGACCCAGTACTTC. Translation gives CASSFSGGQETQYF.

This sequence joins TRBV6-2 or TRBV6-3 and TRBJ2-5; 9 nucleotides align to TRBD2. J gave up 8 bases and V 6 bases, and 16 bases lay outside the gene matches. The V gene's germline CDR1 is MNHEY and CDR2 SVGEGT. The CDR3 extends over 16 amino acids. CDR3 DNA sequence: TGTGCCAGCAGATGGCCTCAAGCGGGAGGAATGGGAACCCAGTACTTC. Translated: CASRWPQAGGMGTQYF.

The V call is TRBV12-3 or TRBV12-4, the J call TRBJ2-5; no clear D gene. The CDR3 extends over 13 amino acids. The CDR3 DNA sequence: TGTACCAACAGCCGAAGCAGGACAGAGACCCAGTACTTC. Amino acid sequence: CTNSRSRTETQYF.

With respect to this clonotype: The CDR3 does not end in the conserved phenylalanine or tryptophan, so this is likely a read error. The gene calls are TRBV6-5 and TRBJ2-5; 7 nucleotides agree with TRBD1. Germline CDR1 and CDR2: MNHEY and SVGAGI. The CDR3 loop spans 14 amino acids. The trim removed 6 bases at V and 4 bases at J, leaving 8 bases unmatched. The DNA of the CDR3 is TGTGCCAGCAGCCAACAGGGGTGTGTAGAGACCCAGTACTCC. Its translation is CASSQQGCVETQYS.

As to this clonotype: Here the CDR3 omits its conserved ending phenylalanine or tryptophan, so a read error is the likely source. J is TRBJ1-2 and V is TRBV28; 9 bases agree with TRBD1. CDR3 size: 15 residues. Germline CDR1 reads MDHEN; CDR2 reads SYDVKM. V lost 8 bases, J lost 4 bases, and 11 bases stayed unmatched. The chain's CDR3 is CASHLPGQGAYGYTL. DNA of the CDR3: TGTGCCAGCCACCTACCGGGACAGGGAGCCTATGGCTACACCCTC.

This clonotype has at least ten counts. The chain is built from TRBV6-4 and TRBJ2-1; possible D gene TRBD2, 6 bases. CDR1 and CDR2 (germline): MRHNA, SNTAGT. The CDR3 contains 15 residues. The V end was cut by 3 bases, the J end by 0 bases, with 9 bases between. The CDR3: CASSDYSGSYNEQFF. DNA of the CDR3: TGTGCCAGCAGTGATTATAGCGGCTCCTACAATGAGCAGTTCTTC.

This clonotype was seen only a few times. A much more abundant neighbour one base away suggests this may be a read error. This chain connects TRBV30 to TRBJ2-7; possibly TRBD2 for D (6 bases). This CDR3 comprises 14 residues. Germline-derived CDR1 and CDR2 are GTSNPN and SVGIG (reference sequence). The CDR3 spells CAWSVGDFSYEQCF. As DNA, the CDR3 is TGTGCCTGGAGTGTTGGGGACTTCTCCTACGAGCAGTGCTTC.

As regards this clonotype: One base away lies a much larger clone, so this may be a sequencing read error. Without the conserved terminal phenylalanine or tryptophan, this CDR3 likely stems from a read error. The chain recombines TRBV18 with TRBJ2-4, with TRBD1 identical over 8 bases. Per germline, CDR1 KGHSH and CDR2 LQKENI. The CDR3 runs to 16 residues. V shed 3 bases, J shed 8 bases, and the junction held 12 bases outside the gene matches. CDR3 DNA: TGTGCCAGCTCACCGGAGGACAGGGTAATTGGAGACATTCAGTACTTG. It specifies CASSPEDRVIGDIQYL.

As to this clonotype: At one end, the junction sequence differs from germline, possibly due to a read error. This rearrangement joins TRBV12-3 or TRBV12-4 to TRBJ1-3; unclear D gene. The CDR3 totals 13 residues. The CDR3 loop is CVSSSLSGNTIYF. The CDR3 DNA sequence: TGTGTCAGCAGTTCCCTGTCTGGAAACACCATATATTTT.

The sample holds one count of this clonotype. A read error may account for a junction end that differs from germline. V gene TRBV4-1 combines with J gene TRBJ2-7; a possible D gene is TRBD1 (5 bases). Looked up from germline, CDR1 is MGHRA and CDR2 is YSYEKL. The CDR3 sequence is 15 residues long. This CDR3 is CASCQDSVSSYEQYF. The CDR3 bases are TGCGCCAGCTGCCAAGACAGTGTCAGCTCCTACGAGCAGTACTTC.

Comments on this clonotype: A read error may produce the germline difference seen at one junction end. The V call is TRBV11-2, the J call TRBJ2-7; tentative D call: TRBD1 (5 bases). The CDR3 runs to 14 residues. The germline V gene encodes CDR1 SGHAT and CDR2 FQNNGV. Written as DNA, the CDR3 is TGCGCCAGCAGCTCTAACAGGAACGCCTATGAGCAGTACTTC. Amino acids: CASSSNRNAYEQYF.

This clonotype was seen ten or more times. The rearrangement joins TRBV6-5 to TRBJ1-2, with 12 bases that match TRBD1. V lost 6 bases and J lost 4; bases outside the gene matches: 9. The germline CDR1 and CDR2 sequences are MNHEY and SVGAGI. This CDR3 spans 16 amino acids. The CDR3 reads CASRDTGTGGGYGYTF. DNA of the CDR3: TGTGCCAGCAGGGACACCGGGACAGGGGGCGGCTATGGCTACACCTTC.